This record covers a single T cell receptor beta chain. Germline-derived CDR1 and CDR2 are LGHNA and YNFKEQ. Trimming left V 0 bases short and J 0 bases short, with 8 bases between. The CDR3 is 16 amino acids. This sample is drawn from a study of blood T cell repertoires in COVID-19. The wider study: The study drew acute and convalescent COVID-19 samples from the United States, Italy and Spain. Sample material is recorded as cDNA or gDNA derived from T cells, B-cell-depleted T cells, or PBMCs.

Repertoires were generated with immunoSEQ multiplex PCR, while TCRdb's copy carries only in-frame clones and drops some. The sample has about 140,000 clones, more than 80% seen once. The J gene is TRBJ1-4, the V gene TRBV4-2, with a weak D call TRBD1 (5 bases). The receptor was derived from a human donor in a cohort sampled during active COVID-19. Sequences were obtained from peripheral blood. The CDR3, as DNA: TGTGCCAGCAGCCAAGATAAGGGGACAACTAATGAAAAACTGTTTTTT. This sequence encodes CASSQDKGTTNEKLFF.